Presented here are 13 T cell receptor beta chains from one specimen sequenced in a study of CD8 T cells in Susac syndrome. A quantity of roughly 0.5 to 1 ug RNA underwent reverse transcription using random hexamers. Via MiXCR, TCRdb re-called the immunoSEQ multiplex PCR reads, giving one row per CDR3 protein. Of around 190,000 distinct CDR3 sequences listed, about 95% were seen once; the top ten hold approximately 0.098%. Sequenced sample: CD4+ T cells from PBMCs. Source of these receptors: a human donor in good health.

The chain employs TRBV30 and TRBJ1-1; 10 positions match TRBD1. Per germline, CDR1 GTSNPN and CDR2 SVGIG (reference sequence). The CDR3 sequence is 14 residues long. V was clipped by 4 bases and J by 5 bases; unmatched bases: 7. CDR3 DNA sequence: TGTGCCTGGAACCCTGACAGGGGGCAAACTGAAGCTTTCTTT. Translation: CAWNPDRGQTEAFF.

J is TRBJ1-3 and V is TRBV29-1, with D uncertain. The CDR3 sequence is 11 residues long. Per germline, CDR1 SQVTM and CDR2 ANQGSEA. The V and J ends lost 4 bases and 4 bases respectively, with 5 bases between them. The CDR3 is CSVVRGNTIYF. The CDR3 nucleotides are TGCAGCGTTGTGCGGGGAAACACCATATATTTT.

The chain carries TRBV3-1 and TRBJ1-4; a possible D gene is TRBD1 (5 bases). Trimming stripped 3 bases from V and 7 bases from J, with 18 bases between. The CDR3 length is 16 residues. Germline V lookup: CDR1 LGHDT, CDR2 YNNKEL (reference sequence). The CDR3 loop reads CASSHVRGIGGEKLFF. The CDR3, as DNA: TGTGCCAGCAGCCACGTACGGGGCATCGGCGGTGAAAAACTGTTTTTT.

This chain links TRBV20-1 with TRBJ1-2; TRBD1 agrees at 9 bases. From germline, CDR1 is DFQATT and CDR2 SNEGSKA (reference sequence). The CDR3 extends over 13 amino acids. V lost 5 bases and J lost 8; bases outside the gene matches: 9. The CDR3 DNA reads as TGCAGTGCTCTCCGGGACAGGGAGGACGGCTACACCTTC. Encoded protein: CSALRDREDGYTF.

The chain joins TRBV24-1 to TRBJ2-7; D is unresolved. The CDR3 has 14 amino acids. The germline V and J ends were trimmed by 7 bases and 2 bases, with 14 bases remaining between them. The germline V gene has CDR1 KGHDR and CDR2 SFDVKD. CDR3 bases: TGTGCCACCAGCCCAAGCCTGGGGACCTACGAGCAGTACTTC. It translates to CATSPSLGTYEQYF.

This chain connects TRBV29-1 to TRBJ1-5; D remains unclear. The CDR3 runs to 12 residues. CDR1 SQVTM and CDR2 ANQGSEA come from the germline V gene. Trimming left V 4 bases short and J 4 bases short, with 8 bases between. The chain's CDR3 is CSVVEGNQPQHF. The CDR3 coding sequence is TGCAGCGTTGTAGAGGGAAATCAGCCCCAGCATTTT.

This sequence joins TRBV4-2 and TRBJ2-2; 11 nucleotides line up with TRBD2. This CDR3 is built from 17 residues. J lost 3 bases, V lost 4 bases, and 7 bases had no gene match. Germline V gives CDR1 LGHNA, CDR2 YNFKEQ. CDR3 in amino acids: CASSLAILAGDTGELFF. The CDR3, as DNA: TGTGCCAGCAGCCTTGCGATACTAGCGGGAGACACCGGGGAGCTGTTTTTT.

The chain uses TRBV29-1 and TRBJ1-2, with D maybe TRBD1 (5 bases). This CDR3 has 14 amino acids. The germline gives CDR1 SQVTM, CDR2 ANQGSEA. The ends were cut back, 3 bases at V and 0 bases at J, with 11 bases in the middle. CDR3 residues: CSVEVRDANYGYTF. The CDR3, as DNA: TGCAGCGTTGAGGTGCGGGACGCTAACTATGGCTACACCTTC.

The chain has TRBV14 and TRBJ2-7; possibly TRBD2 for D (6 bases). The CDR3 spans 12 residues. Germline values: CDR1 SGHDN, CDR2 FVKESK. V lost 1 base, J lost 10 bases, and 11 bases lay in between. CDR3 nucleotide sequence: TGTGCCAGCAGCCAAGGATACGGGAGACAGTACTTC. Protein product: CASSQGYGRQYF.

CDR3 nucleotide sequence: TGTGTCAGGACCGTGCATGAGCAGTTCTTC. Translated, it gives CVRTVHEQFF. V usage is TRBV28 and J usage is TRBJ2-1; D call uncertain. This CDR3 comprises 10 residues. CDR1 MDHEN and CDR2 SYDVKM come from the germline V gene.

V is TRBV21-1 and J is TRBJ2-1. TRBV21-1 is given as a pseudogene. CDR3 length: 12 residues. DNA for the CDR3: TGTGCCAGCAGCAAAGAAGAGAATGAGCAGTTCTTC. It encodes CASSKEENEQFF.

The chain recombines TRBV20-1 with TRBJ2-1; 9 nucleotides line up with TRBD2. Germline CDR1 and CDR2: DFQATT and SNEGSKA (reference sequence). Trimming cost V 1 base and J 9 bases; bases outside gene matches: 7. CDR3 size: 14 residues. CDR3 sequence (DNA): TGCAGTGCTAGAGGTAGCGGGAGTCTCGTTGAGCAGTTCTTC. Encoded protein: CSARGSGSLVEQFF.

This sequence joins TRBV29-1 and TRBJ2-7, with TRBD2 identical over 10 bases. Germline CDR1 is SQVTM and CDR2 is ANQGSEA. The CDR3 spans 13 residues. The V gene end was trimmed by 4 bases and the J gene end by 3 bases; junction bases not matched to a gene: 3. Written as DNA, the CDR3 is TGCAGCGTTGTAGCTAGCGGGAGCTACGAGCAGTACTTC. Protein product: CSVVASGSYEQYF.